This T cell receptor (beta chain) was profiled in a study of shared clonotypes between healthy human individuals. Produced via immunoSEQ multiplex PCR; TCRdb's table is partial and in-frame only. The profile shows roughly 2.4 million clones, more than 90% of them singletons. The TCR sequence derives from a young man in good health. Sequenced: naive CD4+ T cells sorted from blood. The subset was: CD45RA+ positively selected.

CDR3 sequence (DNA): TGTGCCTGGAGTTTCGGACAGGGGAAACAAGAGACCCAGTACTTC. This translates into CAWSFGQGKQETQYF. The rearrangement links TRBV30 to TRBJ2-5; 9 bases map to TRBD1. V trimming: 2 bases; J trimming: 2 bases; junction bases outside the gene matches: 6. Germline CDR1 is GTSNPN and CDR2 is SVGIG (reference sequence). CDR3 length: 15 residues. Complete variable domain (other parts from reference TRBV30 and TRBJ2-5): SQTIHQWPATLVQPVGSPLSLECTVEGTSNPNLYWYRQAAGRGLQLLFYSVGIGQISSEVPQNLSASRPQDRQFILSSKKLLLSDSGFYLCAWSFGQGKQETQYFGPGTRLLVL.